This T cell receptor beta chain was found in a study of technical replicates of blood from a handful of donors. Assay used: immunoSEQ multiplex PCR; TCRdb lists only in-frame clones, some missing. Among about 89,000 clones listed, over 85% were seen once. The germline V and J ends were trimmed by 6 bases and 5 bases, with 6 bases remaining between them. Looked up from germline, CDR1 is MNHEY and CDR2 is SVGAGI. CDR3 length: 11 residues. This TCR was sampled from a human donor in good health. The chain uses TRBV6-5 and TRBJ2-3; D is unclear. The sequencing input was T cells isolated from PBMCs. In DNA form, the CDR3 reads TGTGCCAGCAGCCGACTAGATACGCAGTATTTT. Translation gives CASSRLDTQYF.